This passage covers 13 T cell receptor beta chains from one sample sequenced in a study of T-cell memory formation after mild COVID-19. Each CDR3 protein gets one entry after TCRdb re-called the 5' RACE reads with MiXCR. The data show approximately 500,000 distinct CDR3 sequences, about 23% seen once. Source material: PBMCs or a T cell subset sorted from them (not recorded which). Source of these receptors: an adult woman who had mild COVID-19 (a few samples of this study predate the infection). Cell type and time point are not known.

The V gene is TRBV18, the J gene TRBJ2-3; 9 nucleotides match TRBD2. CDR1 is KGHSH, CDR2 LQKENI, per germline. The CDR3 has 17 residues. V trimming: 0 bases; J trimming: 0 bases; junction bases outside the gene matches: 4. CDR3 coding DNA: TGTGCCAGCTCACCACCCGTCCTAGCGGGGAGCACAGATACGCAGTATTTT. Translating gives CASSPPVLAGSTDTQYF.

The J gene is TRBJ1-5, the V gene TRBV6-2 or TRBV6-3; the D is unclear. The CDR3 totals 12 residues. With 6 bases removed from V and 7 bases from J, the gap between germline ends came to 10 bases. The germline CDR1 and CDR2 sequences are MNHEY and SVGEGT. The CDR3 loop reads CASRRYGQPQHF. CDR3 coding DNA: TGTGCCAGCAGAAGGTACGGGCAGCCCCAGCATTTT.

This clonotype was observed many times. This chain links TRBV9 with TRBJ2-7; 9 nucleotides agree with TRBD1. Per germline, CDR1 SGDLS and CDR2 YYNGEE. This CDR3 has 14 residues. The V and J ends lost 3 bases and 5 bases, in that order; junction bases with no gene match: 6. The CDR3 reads CASSAPWTGDEQYF. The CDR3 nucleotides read TGTGCCAGCAGCGCGCCCTGGACAGGGGACGAGCAGTACTTC.

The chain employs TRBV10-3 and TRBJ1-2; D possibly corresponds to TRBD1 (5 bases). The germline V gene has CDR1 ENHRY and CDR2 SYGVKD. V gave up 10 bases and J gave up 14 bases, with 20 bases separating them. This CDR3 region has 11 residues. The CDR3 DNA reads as TGTGCCACCCTGGCGGGGGTCTCGAGGACCTTC. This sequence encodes CATLAGVSRTF.

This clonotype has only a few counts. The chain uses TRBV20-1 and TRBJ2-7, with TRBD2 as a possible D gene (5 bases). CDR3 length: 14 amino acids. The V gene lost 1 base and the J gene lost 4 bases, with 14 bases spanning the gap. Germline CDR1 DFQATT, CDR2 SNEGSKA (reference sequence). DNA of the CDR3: TGCAGTGCTAGAGTAGCGATGAGGAGTTACGAGCAGTACTTC. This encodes CSARVAMRSYEQYF.

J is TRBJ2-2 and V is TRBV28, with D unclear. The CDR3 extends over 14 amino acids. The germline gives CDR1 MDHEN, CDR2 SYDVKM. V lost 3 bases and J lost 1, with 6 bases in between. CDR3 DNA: TGTGCCAGCAGTTTTGAGTTGAACACCGGGGAGCTGTTTTTT. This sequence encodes CASSFELNTGELFF. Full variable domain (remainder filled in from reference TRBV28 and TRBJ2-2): DVKVTQSSRYLVKRTGEKVFLECVQDMDHENMFWYRQDPGLGLRLIYFSYDVKMKEKGDIPEGYSVSREKKERFSLILESASTNQTSMYLCASSFELNTGELFFGEGSRLTVL.

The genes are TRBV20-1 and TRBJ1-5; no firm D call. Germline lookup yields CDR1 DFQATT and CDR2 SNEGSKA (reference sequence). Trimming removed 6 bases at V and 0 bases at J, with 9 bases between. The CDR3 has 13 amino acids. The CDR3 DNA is TGCAGTGCGGAGACTCATAGCAATCAGCCCCAGCATTTT. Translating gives CSAETHSNQPQHF.

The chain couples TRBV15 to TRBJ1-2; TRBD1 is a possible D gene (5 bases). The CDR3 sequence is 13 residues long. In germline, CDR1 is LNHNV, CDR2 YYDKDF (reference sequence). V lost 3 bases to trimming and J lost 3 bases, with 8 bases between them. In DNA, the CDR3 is TGTGCCACCAGCAGGGGCAGGGACTATGGCTACACCTTC. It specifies CATSRGRDYGYTF.

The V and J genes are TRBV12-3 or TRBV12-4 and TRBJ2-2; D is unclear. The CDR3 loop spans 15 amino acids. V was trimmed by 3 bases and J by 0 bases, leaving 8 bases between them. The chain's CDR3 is CASSFGVTNTGELFF. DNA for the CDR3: TGTGCCAGCAGTTTTGGGGTTACGAACACCGGGGAGCTGTTTTTT.

The CDR3 reads CATSRAASRLDYEQYF. Here the CDR3 DNA reads TGTGCCACCAGCAGAGCTGCGTCCCGACTTGACTACGAGCAGTACTTC. The V and J genes are TRBV15 and TRBJ2-7, with unresolved D. Trimming cost V 1 base and J 3 bases, with 16 bases left between them. The CDR3 covers 16 residues. Germline V lookup: CDR1 LNHNV, CDR2 YYDKDF (reference sequence).

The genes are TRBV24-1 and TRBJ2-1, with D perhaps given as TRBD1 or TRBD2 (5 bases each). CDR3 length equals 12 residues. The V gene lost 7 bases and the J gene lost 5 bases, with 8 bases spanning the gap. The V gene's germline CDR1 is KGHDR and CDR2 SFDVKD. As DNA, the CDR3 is TGTGCCACCAGCGGGACCGACAATGAGCAGTTCTTC. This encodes CATSGTDNEQFF.

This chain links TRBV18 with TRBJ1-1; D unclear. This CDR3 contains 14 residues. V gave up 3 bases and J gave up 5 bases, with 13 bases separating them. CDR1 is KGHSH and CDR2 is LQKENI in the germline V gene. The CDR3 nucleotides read TGTGCCAGCTCACCGGACGTCCCGGGGACTGAAGCTTTCTTT. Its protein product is CASSPDVPGTEAFF.

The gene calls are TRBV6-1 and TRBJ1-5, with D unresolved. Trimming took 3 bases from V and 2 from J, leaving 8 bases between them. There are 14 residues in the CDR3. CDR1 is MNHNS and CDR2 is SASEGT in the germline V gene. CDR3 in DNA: TGTGCCAGCAGTGAGCTGTGGGGCAATCAGCCCCAGCATTTT. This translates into CASSELWGNQPQHF.